The subject of this entry is one TCR beta chain. What it recognizes is unknown. PCR involved 60 Vbeta and 13 Jbeta primers. Some clones are missing from TCRdb's copy, which holds only in-frame ones; the method was immunoSEQ multiplex PCR. The repertoire holds some 170,000 clones, 82% seen once, with 1.5% in the top ten. The sample comes from a study of cytomegalovirus exposure and HLA in healthy donors. General study findings and limits: The authors later found HLA-associated TCR beta chains more clonally expanded than equally common others. A later analysis by the authors found several of the most significant clusters apparently linked to common viral pathogens. Because they were indistinguishable, some V segments, including TRBV6-2 and TRBV6-3, were excluded. The authors listed 150 to 200 TCR beta chains as cytomegalovirus-associated.

J lost 4 bases, V lost 5 bases, and 3 bases had no gene match. The CDR3 sequence is 15 residues long. CDR1 and CDR2 (germline): SGHAT, FQNNGV. The TCR was taken from a girl aged 10 to 17 in good health and CMV-seropositive. This chain uses TRBV11-2 with TRBJ1-3; 12 bases fit TRBD1. The sample comprised PBMCs. CDR3 DNA sequence: TGTGCCAGCAGCCCGGGGACAGGGGGCGGAAACACCATATATTTT. Its protein product is CASSPGTGGGNTIYF.